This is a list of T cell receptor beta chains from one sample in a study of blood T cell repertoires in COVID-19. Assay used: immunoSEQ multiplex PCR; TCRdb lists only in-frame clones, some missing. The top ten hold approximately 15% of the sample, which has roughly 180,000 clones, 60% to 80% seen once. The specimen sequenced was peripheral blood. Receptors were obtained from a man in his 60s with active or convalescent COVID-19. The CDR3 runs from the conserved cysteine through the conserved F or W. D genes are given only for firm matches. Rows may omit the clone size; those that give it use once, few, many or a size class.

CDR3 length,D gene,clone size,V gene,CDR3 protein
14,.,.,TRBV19,CASRDRTGQAEAFF
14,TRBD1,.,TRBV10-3,CAARGGTGGTEAFF
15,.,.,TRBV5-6,CASSYMGRSTDTQYF
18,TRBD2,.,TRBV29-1,CSVDRGLAGGMGMGELFF
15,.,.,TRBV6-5,CASSPWGDIADTQYF
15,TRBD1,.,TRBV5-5,CASSSVLGDRGTQYF
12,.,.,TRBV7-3,CASSSPHQPQHF
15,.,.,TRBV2,CASSEELADLDTQYF
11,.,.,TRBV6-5,CASGRSYEQYF
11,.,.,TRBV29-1,CSVAQSYEQYF
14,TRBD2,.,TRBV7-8,CASALWRELHTQYF
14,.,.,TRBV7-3,CASSLTEFGDTQYF
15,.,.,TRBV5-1,CASTEWRSSYNEQFF
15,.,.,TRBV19,CASSIDTGYGDEQYF
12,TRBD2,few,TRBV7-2,CASSLGGVAGSF
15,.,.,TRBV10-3,CAIIGGGAGNYGYTF
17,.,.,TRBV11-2,CASSFTGTRISYNEQFF
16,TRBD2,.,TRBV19,CASIRGELANTGELFF
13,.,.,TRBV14,CASSPGQTSPLHF
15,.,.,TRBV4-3,CASSQAVSGANVLTF
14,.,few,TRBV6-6,CASTRGTSGNTIYF
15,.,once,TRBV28,CASSGRQAQPGTQYF
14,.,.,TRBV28,CASGLHPSEEKLFF
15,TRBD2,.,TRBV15,CATSRVGRGVNEQFF
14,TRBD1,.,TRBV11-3,CASSLGTGAAEQYF
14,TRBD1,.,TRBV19,CASMGTGGVNEQYF
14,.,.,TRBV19,CASSIQGLGKSQHF